The 23 T cell receptor beta chains given below trace back to one sample, sequenced in a study of cytomegalovirus exposure and HLA in healthy donors. In the PCR, 60 Vbeta and 13 Jbeta primers were used. The protocol was immunoSEQ multiplex PCR, while the TCRdb copy is restricted to in-frame clones and leaves out a portion. The sample holds some 120,000 clones, about 82% seen once. The sequencing input was PBMCs. The receptors derive from a man aged 50-60 years in good health and CMV-seronegative.

The CDR3 DNA reads TGCGCCAGCAGCCAAGTTTACGGTCCGGGAACCTACGAGCAGTACTTC. This sequence encodes CASSQVYGPGTYEQYF. The chain uses TRBV4-1 and TRBJ2-7; perhaps TRBD2 as D (5 bases). Germline V gives CDR1 MGHRA, CDR2 YSYEKL. The CDR3 has 16 residues. The germline V and J ends were trimmed by 1 base and 2 bases, with 15 bases remaining between them.

The chain couples TRBV9 to TRBJ2-2, with D unresolved. The V end was cut by 0 bases, the J end by 5 bases, with 5 bases between. The length of the CDR3 is 13 residues. The germline V gene encodes CDR1 SGDLS and CDR2 YYNGEE. In DNA, the CDR3 is TGTGCCAGCAGCGTAGCACATACCGGGGAGCTGTTTTTT. Amino acid sequence: CASSVAHTGELFF.

V usage is TRBV6-1 and J usage is TRBJ1-2, with 7 bases aligning to TRBD1. CDR1 and CDR2 from the germline V gene are MNHNS and SASEGT. With 6 bases clipped from V and 4 bases from J, the junction kept 5 bases outside the gene matches. The CDR3 is made up of 13 amino acids. CDR3 DNA sequence: TGTGCCAGCAGAGACAGGGTGCCCTATGGCTACACCTTC. Amino acids: CASRDRVPYGYTF.

The chain joins TRBV10-1 to TRBJ1-3; D remains unclear. Germline V gives CDR1 WNHNN, CDR2 SYGVQD (reference sequence). This CDR3 spans 14 amino acids. Between the trimmed V and J ends, which lost 3 bases and 0 bases, there was a span of 6 bases. CDR3 residues: CASSDSRSGNTIYF. Written as DNA, the CDR3 is TGCGCCAGCAGTGACTCTCGCTCTGGAAACACCATATATTTT.

The CDR3 sequence is CASSKVRGGPYLLTYGYTF. The CDR3 DNA sequence: TGTGCCAGCAGCAAAGTTCGAGGGGGCCCTTATCTCTTAACTTATGGCTACACCTTC. The V gene is TRBV21-1, the J gene TRBJ1-2; the DNA was not used to check the table's D call, TRBD1. TRBV21-1 is deemed a pseudogene. CDR3 length: 19 amino acids.

V usage is TRBV5-1 and J usage is TRBJ2-5, with 10 positions matching TRBD1. V gave up 4 bases and J gave up 5 bases; unmatched junction bases: 8. Germline V lookup: CDR1 SGHRS, CDR2 YFSETQ. The CDR3 sequence is 15 residues long. The CDR3: CASSIRGTGEETQYF. The CDR3 nucleotides read TGCGCCAGCAGCATCCGAGGGACAGGGGAGGAGACCCAGTACTTC.

The chain is built from TRBV6-5 and TRBJ1-2; a possible D gene is TRBD1 (5 bases). The germline CDR1 and CDR2 sequences are MNHEY and SVGAGI. The length of the CDR3 is 15 residues. Trimming cost V 2 bases and J 6 bases, with 16 bases left between them. This CDR3 is CASSYQQQGFDGYTF. The CDR3 nucleotides read TGTGCCAGCAGTTACCAGCAGCAGGGCTTTGATGGCTACACCTTC.

The chain uses TRBV18 and TRBJ1-2, with 7 bases identical to TRBD1. This CDR3 has 14 amino acids. J lost 5 bases, V lost 5 bases, and 8 bases had no gene match. CDR1 is KGHSH and CDR2 is LQKENI in the germline V gene. This CDR3 is CASSVRTGQYGYTF. The CDR3 nucleotides are TGTGCCAGCTCAGTCCGGACAGGACAATATGGCTACACCTTC.

The genes are TRBV6-1 and TRBJ1-1, with 8 bases that match TRBD1. Germline-derived CDR1 and CDR2 are MNHNS and SASEGT. With V trimmed by 6 bases and J by 1 base, 1 base remained unmatched. The CDR3 length is 13 residues. DNA of the CDR3: TGTGCCAGCAGAGACAGGGGGAACACTGAAGCTTTCTTT. The encoded protein is CASRDRGNTEAFF.

The chain uses TRBV2 and TRBJ1-5; D might be TRBD1 (6 bases). Deletions cut 6 bases from V and 4 bases from J, with 22 bases between. CDR1 and CDR2 from the germline V gene are SNHLY and FYNNEI. The CDR3 runs to 17 residues. This chain's CDR3 is CASSRPGGALRNQPQHF. The CDR3 nucleotides are TGTGCCAGCAGCCGCCCCGGGGGGGCATTAAGGAATCAGCCCCAGCATTTT.

The chain carries TRBV28 and TRBJ2-2; tentative D call: TRBD2 (5 bases). V was cut by 5 bases and J by 3 bases, with 16 bases left in between. The CDR3 totals 16 residues. Per germline, CDR1 MDHEN and CDR2 SYDVKM. CDR3 region: CASSPSGGGYTGELFF. CDR3 nucleotides: TGTGCCAGCAGTCCCTCTGGCGGCGGGTACACCGGGGAGCTGTTTTTT.

CDR3 sequence (DNA): TGCGCCAGCAGCCAAGGTGACAGGGGTGGATATGAGCAGTTCTTC. Translated, it gives CASSQGDRGGYEQFF. V usage is TRBV4-1 and J usage is TRBJ2-1; 8 nucleotides line up with TRBD1. V lost 1 base, J lost 8 bases, and 7 bases stayed unmatched. In germline, CDR1 is MGHRA, CDR2 YSYEKL. This CDR3 spans 15 amino acids.

The chain employs TRBV30 and TRBJ1-4; a possible D gene is TRBD1 (5 bases). This CDR3 comprises 13 residues. Germline values: CDR1 GTSNPN, CDR2 SVGIG (reference sequence). Trimming left V 0 bases short and J 8 bases short, with 10 bases between. CDR3 DNA sequence: TGTGCCTGGAGTGTGGGACTCAGGGAAAAACTGTTTTTT. It translates to CAWSVGLREKLFF.

The genes are TRBV11-3 and TRBJ2-3; 13 positions match TRBD2. V trimming: 5 bases; J trimming: 3 bases; junction bases outside the gene matches: 11. CDR1 SGHNT and CDR2 YENEEA come from the germline V gene. The CDR3 runs to 18 residues. CDR3 DNA: TGTGCCAGCAGCAGGGGACTAGCGGGGAACTTAGGAACAGATACGCAGTATTTT. Translated: CASSRGLAGNLGTDTQYF.

This clone was seen a handful of times. The chain couples TRBV21-1 to TRBJ1-1; TRBD1, the D gene given by the table, was not confirmed from the DNA. TRBV21-1 is a known pseudogene. This CDR3 comprises 15 residues. The CDR3 coding sequence is TGTGCCAGCAGCAAAAGGGGAACTAAAGAGACTGAAGCTTTCTTT. Protein sequence: CASSKRGTKETEAFF.

The chain combines TRBV4-1 with TRBJ1-6; D is undetermined. Per germline, CDR1 MGHRA and CDR2 YSYEKL. Deletions cut 4 bases from V and 8 bases from J, with 6 bases between. The length of the CDR3 is 12 residues. This chain's CDR3 is CASSPPYSPLHF. In DNA, the CDR3 is TGCGCCAGCAGCCCCCCGTATTCACCCCTCCACTTT.

The chain employs TRBV5-6 and TRBJ2-3; TRBD2 matches 9 bases. There are 15 residues in the CDR3. Germline CDR1 is SGHDT and CDR2 is YYEEEE. Losses at the gene ends were 2 bases for V and 6 bases for J; bases not matched to a gene: 7. In nucleotides, the CDR3 is TGTGCCAGCAGCTTCGGACTAGCGCCGAGGGATACGCAGTATTTT. This codes for CASSFGLAPRDTQYF. The complete variable domain, with remaining parts taken from reference TRBV5-6 and TRBJ2-3, reads DAGVTQSPTHLIKTRGQQVTLRCSPKSGHDTVSWYQQALGQGPQFIFQYYEEEERQRGNFPDRFSGHQFPNYSSELNVNALLLGDSALYLCASSFGLAPRDTQYFGPGTRLTVL.

The chain carries TRBV7-2 and TRBJ1-2; TRBD1 might be the D (6 bases). Germline V gives CDR1 SGHTA, CDR2 FQGNSA. CDR3 size: 15 residues. Trimming pared 6 bases from V and 6 bases from J, leaving 20 bases between. CDR3 protein: CASSFDETGPDGYTF. The DNA of the CDR3 is TGTGCCAGCAGTTTCGATGAGACAGGCCCTGATGGCTACACCTTC.

V gene TRBV28 combines with J gene TRBJ1-3, with unresolved D. Trimming stripped 6 bases from V and 1 base from J, with 13 bases between. The CDR3 is 15 residues long. Germline V CDR1 and CDR2: MDHEN, SYDVKM. CDR3 in amino acids: CASSPGLISGNTIYF. In DNA, the CDR3 is TGTGCCAGCAGCCCCGGACTGATTTCTGGAAACACCATATATTTT.

The V and J genes are TRBV4-1 and TRBJ1-5; the D is unclear. Germline lookup yields CDR1 MGHRA and CDR2 YSYEKL. Trimming removed 0 bases at V and 7 bases at J, with 10 bases between. This CDR3 is built from 14 residues. The CDR3 reads CASSQEHRKQPQHF. CDR3 in DNA: TGCGCCAGCAGCCAAGAACATCGTAAACAGCCCCAGCATTTT.

This clone qualifies as medium-sized (0.01 to 0.1%). The chain combines TRBV5-5 with TRBJ1-4; D uncertain. V shed 3 bases and J shed 10 bases, with 13 bases lying between them. The CDR3 is 13 residues long. CDR1 and CDR2 from the germline V gene are SGHKS and YYEKEE (reference sequence). This CDR3 is CASSSDPGGKLFF. The CDR3 DNA sequence: TGTGCCAGCAGCTCCGACCCAGGAGGAAAACTGTTTTTT.

The chain carries TRBV19 and TRBJ1-6; 9 positions agree with TRBD1. There are 15 residues in the CDR3. CDR1 is LNHDA, CDR2 SQIVND, per germline (reference sequence). V lost 4 bases to trimming and J lost 10 bases; unmatched junction nucleotides: 8. DNA for the CDR3: TGTGCCAGTAGTAAGGACAGGGGAGTTGACTCACCCCTCCACTTT. Protein product: CASSKDRGVDSPLHF.

The genes are TRBV19 and TRBJ1-6; 9 nucleotides match TRBD1. In germline, CDR1 is LNHDA, CDR2 SQIVND (reference sequence). V lost 10 bases to trimming and J lost 8 bases; unmatched junction nucleotides: 9. The CDR3 spans 14 residues. This CDR3 reads CANLGQGQDSPLHF. The CDR3 nucleotides are TGTGCCAACCTCGGACAGGGGCAAGATTCACCCCTCCACTTT.